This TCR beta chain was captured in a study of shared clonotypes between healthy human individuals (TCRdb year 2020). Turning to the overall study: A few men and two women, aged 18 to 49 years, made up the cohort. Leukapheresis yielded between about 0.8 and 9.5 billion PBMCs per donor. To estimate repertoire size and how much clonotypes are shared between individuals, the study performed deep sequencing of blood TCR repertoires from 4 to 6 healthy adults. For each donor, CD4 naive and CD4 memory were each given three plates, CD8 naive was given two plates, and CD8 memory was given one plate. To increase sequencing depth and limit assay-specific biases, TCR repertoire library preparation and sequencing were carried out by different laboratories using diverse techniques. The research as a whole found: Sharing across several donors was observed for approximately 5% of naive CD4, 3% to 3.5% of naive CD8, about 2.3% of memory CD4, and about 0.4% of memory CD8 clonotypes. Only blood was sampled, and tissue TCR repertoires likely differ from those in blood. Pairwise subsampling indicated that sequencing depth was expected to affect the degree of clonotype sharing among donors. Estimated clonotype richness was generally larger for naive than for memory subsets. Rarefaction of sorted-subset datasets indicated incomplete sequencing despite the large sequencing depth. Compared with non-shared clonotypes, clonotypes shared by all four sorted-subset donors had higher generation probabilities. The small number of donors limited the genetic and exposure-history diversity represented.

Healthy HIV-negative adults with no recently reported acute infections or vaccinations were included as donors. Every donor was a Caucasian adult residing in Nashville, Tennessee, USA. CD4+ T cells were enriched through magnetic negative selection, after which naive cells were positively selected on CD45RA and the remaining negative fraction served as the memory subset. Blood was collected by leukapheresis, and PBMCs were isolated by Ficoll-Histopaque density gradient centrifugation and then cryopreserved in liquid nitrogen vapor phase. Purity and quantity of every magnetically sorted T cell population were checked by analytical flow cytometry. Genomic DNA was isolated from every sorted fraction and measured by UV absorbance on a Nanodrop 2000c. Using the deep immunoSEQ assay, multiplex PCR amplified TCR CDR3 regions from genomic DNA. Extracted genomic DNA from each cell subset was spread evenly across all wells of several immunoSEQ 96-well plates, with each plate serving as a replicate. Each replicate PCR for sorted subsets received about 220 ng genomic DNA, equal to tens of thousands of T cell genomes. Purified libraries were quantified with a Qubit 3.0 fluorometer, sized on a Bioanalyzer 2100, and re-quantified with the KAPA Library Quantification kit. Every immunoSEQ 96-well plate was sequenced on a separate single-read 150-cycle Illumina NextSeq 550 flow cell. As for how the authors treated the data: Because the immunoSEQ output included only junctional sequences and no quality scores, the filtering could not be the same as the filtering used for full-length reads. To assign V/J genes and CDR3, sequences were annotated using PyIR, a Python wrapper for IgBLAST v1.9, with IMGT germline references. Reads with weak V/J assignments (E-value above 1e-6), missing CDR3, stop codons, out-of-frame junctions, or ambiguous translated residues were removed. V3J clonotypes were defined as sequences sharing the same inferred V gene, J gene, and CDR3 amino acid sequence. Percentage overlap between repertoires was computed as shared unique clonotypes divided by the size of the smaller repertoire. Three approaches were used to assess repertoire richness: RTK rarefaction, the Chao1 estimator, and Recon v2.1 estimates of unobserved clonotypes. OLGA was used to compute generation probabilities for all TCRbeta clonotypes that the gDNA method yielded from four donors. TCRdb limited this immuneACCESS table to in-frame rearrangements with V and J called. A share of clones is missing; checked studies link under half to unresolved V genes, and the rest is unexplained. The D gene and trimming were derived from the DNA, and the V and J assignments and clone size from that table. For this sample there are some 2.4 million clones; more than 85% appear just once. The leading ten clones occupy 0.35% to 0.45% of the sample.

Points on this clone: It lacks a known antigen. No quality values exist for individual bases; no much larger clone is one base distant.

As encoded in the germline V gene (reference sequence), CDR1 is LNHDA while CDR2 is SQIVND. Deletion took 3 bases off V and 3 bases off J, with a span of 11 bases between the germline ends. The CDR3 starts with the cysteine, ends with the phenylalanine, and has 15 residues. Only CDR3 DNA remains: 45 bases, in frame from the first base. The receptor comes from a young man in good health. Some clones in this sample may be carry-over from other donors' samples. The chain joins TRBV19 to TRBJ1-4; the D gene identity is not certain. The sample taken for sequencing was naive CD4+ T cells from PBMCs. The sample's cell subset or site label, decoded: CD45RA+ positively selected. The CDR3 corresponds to CASSMVAGPNEKLFF. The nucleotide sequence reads TGTGCCAGTAGTATGGTAGCCGGGCCTAATGAAAAACTGTTTTTT.